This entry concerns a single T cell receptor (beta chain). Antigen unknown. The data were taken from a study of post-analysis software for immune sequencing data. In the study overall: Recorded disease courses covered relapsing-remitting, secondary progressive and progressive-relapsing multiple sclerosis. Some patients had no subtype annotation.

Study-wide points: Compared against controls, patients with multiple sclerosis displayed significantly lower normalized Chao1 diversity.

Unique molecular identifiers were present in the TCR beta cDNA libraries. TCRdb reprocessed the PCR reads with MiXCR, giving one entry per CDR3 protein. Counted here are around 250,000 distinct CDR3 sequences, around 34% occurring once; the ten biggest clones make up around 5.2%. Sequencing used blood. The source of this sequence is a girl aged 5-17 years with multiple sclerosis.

CDR3 sequence: CASSSAYGYNEQYF. The DNA of the CDR3 is TGTGCCAGCAGCTCGGCCTACGGCTACAATGAGCAGTACTTC. The chain links TRBV5-5 to TRBJ2-7; D unresolved. V lost 3 bases and J 7 bases, leaving 17 bases between the germline ends. CDR1 is SGHKS, CDR2 YYEKEE, per germline (reference sequence). This CDR3 region has 14 residues. Full variable domain (rest looked up from reference TRBV5-5 and TRBJ2-7): DAGVTQSPTHLIKTRGQQVTLRCSPISGHKSVSWYQQVLGQGPQFIFQYYEKEERGRGNFPDRFSARQFPNYSSELNVNALLLGDSALYLCASSSAYGYNEQYFGPGTRLTVT.